These 21 T cell receptor beta chains originate from one sample sequenced in a study of cytomegalovirus exposure and HLA in healthy donors (dated by TCRdb to the late 2010s). Libraries were made using the immunoSEQ multiplex PCR assay. TCRdb mirrors the immuneACCESS table, restricted to in-frame sequences. Some clones are absent from its copies; in checked studies, under half trace to an unresolved V gene, and the reason for the others is unknown. The sample table holds about 150,000 clones, of which roughly 87% were seen once. 9% of the sample belongs to the ten largest clones. Sequenced material: PBMCs. The receptors shown here come from a woman aged 18-35 years in good health and CMV-seropositive.

The V and J genes are TRBV15 and TRBJ2-1, with 9 bases matching TRBD2. CDR1 LNHNV and CDR2 YYDKDF come from the germline V gene (reference sequence). There are 15 residues in the CDR3. Trimming took 1 base from V and 8 from J; bases not matched to a gene: 6. The CDR3: CATSRGAGGPHEQFF. The CDR3 DNA reads TGTGCCACCAGCAGAGGTGCGGGGGGGCCTCATGAGCAGTTCTTC.

This clone came up once. This rearrangement joins TRBV28 to TRBJ2-7; D perhaps matches TRBD2 (6 bases). CDR1 is MDHEN, CDR2 SYDVKM, per germline. Trimming cost V 6 bases and J 5 bases, with 20 bases left between them. This CDR3 comprises 15 residues. The CDR3: CASSPRDWFGNEQYF. The CDR3 bases are TGTGCCAGCAGCCCCCGGGACTGGTTCGGGAACGAGCAGTACTTC.

This chain uses TRBV27 with TRBJ2-3, with 7 bases lining up with TRBD2. Losses at the gene ends were 1 base for V and 3 bases for J; bases not matched to a gene: 4. The CDR3 has 15 amino acids. Per the germline V gene, CDR1 is MNHEY and CDR2 is SMNVEV (reference sequence). CDR3 sequence (DNA): TGTGCCAGCAGTTTATATGACGGGGGGACAGATACGCAGTATTTT. Its protein is CASSLYDGGTDTQYF.

The CDR3 here is CASSPRTNIWTGELFF. The DNA for the CDR3 is TGTGCCAGCAGCCCAAGGACTAATATATGGACCGGGGAGCTGTTTTTT. This chain joins TRBV11-2 and TRBJ2-2; weak D call: TRBD2 (6 bases). The germline CDR1 and CDR2 sequences are SGHAT and FQNNGV. The CDR3 loop spans 16 amino acids. V lost 5 bases and J 5 bases, leaving 18 bases between the germline ends.

V usage is TRBV6-4 and J usage is TRBJ2-3; 7 nucleotides agree with TRBD2. V shed 3 bases and J 5 bases; nucleotides not matched to a gene: 5. The CDR3 sequence is 14 residues long. CDR1 MRHNA and CDR2 SNTAGT come from the germline V gene. The CDR3 DNA sequence: TGTGCCAGCAGTGAAGCGGGGCTGGGAGATACGCAGTATTTT. Protein product: CASSEAGLGDTQYF.

This clone was observed a single time. DNA for the CDR3: TGCAGCGTTGAAGATCAGTTGACAGGGGTTCTGTCTGAGCAGTTCTTC. It is translated as CSVEDQLTGVLSEQFF. The chain carries TRBV29-1 and TRBJ2-1; 8 bases agree with TRBD1. The germline gives CDR1 SQVTM, CDR2 ANQGSEA. The CDR3 has 16 residues. Trimming took 0 bases from V and 9 from J; bases not matched to a gene: 13.

The chain joins TRBV6-6 to TRBJ1-5; 10 nucleotides agree with TRBD1. The V gene's germline CDR1 is MNHNY and CDR2 SVGAGI (reference sequence). With 6 bases clipped from V and 3 bases from J, the junction kept 8 bases outside the gene matches. This CDR3 spans 16 amino acids. CDR3 loop: CASSPGDRGDNQPQHF. DNA of the CDR3: TGTGCCAGCAGCCCCGGGGACAGGGGTGACAATCAGCCCCAGCATTTT.

This chain connects TRBV28 to TRBJ2-3; no firm D call. Germline V lookup: CDR1 MDHEN, CDR2 SYDVKM. The CDR3 consists of 13 residues. V was shortened by 6 bases and J by 4 bases, with 11 bases between the two germline ends. CDR3 sequence: CASSQQPSDTQYF. CDR3 coding DNA: TGTGCCAGCAGCCAACAACCTTCAGATACGCAGTATTTT. The variable domain in full, completed from reference TRBV28 and TRBJ2-3, reads DVKVTQSSRYLVKRTGEKVFLECVQDMDHENMFWYRQDPGLGLRLIYFSYDVKMKEKGDIPEGYSVSREKKERFSLILESASTNQTSMYLCASSQQPSDTQYFGPGTRLTVL.

This clone was found once. The chain carries TRBV30 and TRBJ1-6; no reliable D call. The CDR3 sequence is 15 residues long. V lost 4 bases to trimming and J lost 4 bases, with 14 bases between them. In germline, CDR1 is GTSNPN, CDR2 SVGIG (reference sequence). CDR3 coding DNA: TGTGCCTGGACCCCAGAGCGGGGATATAATTCACCCCTCCACTTT. Translation gives CAWTPERGYNSPLHF.

Only a few counts were recorded for this clone. The chain combines TRBV11-2 with TRBJ1-1; 7 bases match TRBD1. Germline trimming cut 1 base from V and 5 bases from J; bases unmatched to any gene: 1. This CDR3 has 13 amino acids. The germline gives CDR1 SGHAT, CDR2 FQNNGV. This CDR3 reads CASSLAGGTEAFF. CDR3 bases: TGTGCCAGCAGCTTAGCAGGGGGGACTGAAGCTTTCTTT.

This chain links TRBV5-1 with TRBJ1-1; 8 bases fit TRBD1. Losses at the gene ends were 3 bases for V and 4 bases for J; bases not matched to a gene: 11. The germline gives CDR1 SGHRS, CDR2 YFSETQ. The CDR3 runs to 16 residues. CDR3 sequence reads: CASSWDRKGLRTEAFF. CDR3 DNA: TGCGCCAGCAGCTGGGACAGGAAAGGTCTTCGCACTGAAGCTTTCTTT.

The V call is TRBV28, the J call TRBJ2-7, with 7 bases that match TRBD1. Germline trimming cut 6 bases from V and 5 bases from J; bases unmatched to any gene: 10. Germline V gives CDR1 MDHEN, CDR2 SYDVKM. The CDR3 has 14 amino acids. As DNA, the CDR3 is TGTGCCAGCAGCCTCCGAGGGGGCAGGAACGAGCAGTACTTC. Residues: CASSLRGGRNEQYF.

V is TRBV13 and J is TRBJ2-3; 8 bases line up with TRBD2. CDR3 length: 14 residues. Losses at the gene ends were 4 bases for V and 4 bases for J; bases not matched to a gene: 4. CDR1 and CDR2 from the germline V gene are PRHDT and FYEKMQ (reference sequence). The CDR3 DNA is TGTGCCAGCAGCTCTACGACTAGCGCAGATACGCAGTATTTT. Residues: CASSSTTSADTQYF.

This chain links TRBV28 with TRBJ1-2, with D unclear. Trimming removed 6 bases at V and 0 bases at J, with 14 bases between. Germline assignment: CDR1 MDHEN and CDR2 SYDVKM. The CDR3 spans 15 residues. This CDR3 reads CASRIEWGANYGYTF. The CDR3 nucleotides are TGTGCCAGCAGGATAGAGTGGGGAGCTAACTATGGCTACACCTTC.

This sequence joins TRBV10-2 and TRBJ1-2, with unresolved D. V lost 4 bases to trimming and J lost 8 bases, with 20 bases between them. Germline V gene data show CDR1 as WSHSY and CDR2 as SAAADI. CDR3 size: 15 residues. CDR3 loop: CASSGVYVGYEGYTF. The CDR3 nucleotides are TGCGCCAGCAGTGGGGTTTATGTCGGGTATGAGGGCTACACCTTC.

The chain uses TRBV5-6 and TRBJ2-7; TRBD1 agrees at 9 bases. J gave up 5 bases and V 3 bases, and 6 bases lay outside the gene matches. This CDR3 comprises 14 residues. Germline lookup yields CDR1 SGHDT and CDR2 YYEEEE. CDR3: CASSWDRELHEQYF. CDR3 coding DNA: TGTGCCAGCAGCTGGGACAGGGAACTCCACGAGCAGTACTTC.

This rearrangement joins TRBV4-2 to TRBJ1-2; no clear D gene. Per germline, CDR1 LGHNA and CDR2 YNFKEQ. V was shortened by 0 bases and J by 2 bases, with 4 bases between the two germline ends. CDR3 length: 13 amino acids. In nucleotides, the CDR3 is TGTGCCAGCAGCCAAGAACTGAACTATGGCTACACCTTC. This sequence encodes CASSQELNYGYTF.

The chain combines TRBV18 with TRBJ2-5, with 9 bases lining up with TRBD1. This CDR3 comprises 15 residues. Germline V gives CDR1 KGHSH, CDR2 LQKENI. The V gene end was trimmed by 3 bases and the J gene end by 2 bases; junction bases not matched to a gene: 4. This CDR3 is CASSPPTGGQETQYF. DNA of the CDR3: TGTGCCAGCTCACCTCCGACAGGGGGGCAAGAGACCCAGTACTTC.

The gene calls are TRBV29-1 and TRBJ2-3, with D possibly being TRBD2 (5 bases). There are 12 residues in the CDR3. The germline CDR1 and CDR2 sequences are SQVTM and ANQGSEA. V was cut by 3 bases and J by 2 bases, with 6 bases left in between. CDR3 protein: CSVETNTDTQYF. The CDR3 coding sequence is TGCAGCGTTGAGACTAACACAGATACGCAGTATTTT.

The V gene is TRBV7-2, the J gene TRBJ1-5; D possibly corresponds to TRBD1 (6 bases). CDR3 size: 15 residues. Trimming stripped 5 bases from V and 7 bases from J, with 18 bases between. Germline CDR1 is SGHTA and CDR2 is FQGNSA. CDR3 sequence: CASSPRGGPGQPQHF. CDR3 DNA sequence: TGTGCCAGCAGCCCACGGGGGGGGCCGGGGCAGCCCCAGCATTTT.

The rearrangement links TRBV9 to TRBJ2-5, with TRBD2 matching 9 bases. This CDR3 has 13 residues. The V segment lost 7 bases and the J segment 2 bases; nucleotides outside the gene matches: 3. Germline V gene sequence: CDR1 SGDLS, CDR2 YYNGEE. This CDR3 reads CASGGGEQETQYF. Written as DNA, the CDR3 is TGTGCCAGCGGCGGGGGGGAGCAAGAGACCCAGTACTTC.